The 27 T cell receptor beta chains listed next were all sequenced from one sample in a study of response to subunit inactivated influenza vaccine. A single record per CDR3 protein comes from TCRdb applying MiXCR to the RT-PCR reads. The sample contains approximately 530,000 distinct CDR3 sequences, 7.5% to 8.5% of which appear only once. Source: PBMCs from blood, taken around 25 months after vaccination. The receptors derive from a man between 50 and 75 years old who received an inactivated influenza vaccine.

In its sample, this clonotype was seen a few times. This chain links TRBV5-1 with TRBJ2-7, with D hard to call. The CDR3 is made up of 14 amino acids. Trimming shortened V by 0 bases and J by 0 bases, and 7 bases separated the two germline ends. Germline-derived CDR1 and CDR2 are SGHRS and YFSETQ. CDR3 nucleotide sequence: TGCGCCAGCAGCTTGGGGCCCAGCTCCTACGAGCAGTACTTC. Its protein product is CASSLGPSSYEQYF.

Ten or more counts support this clonotype. The J gene is TRBJ2-1, the V gene TRBV6-5; D is perhaps TRBD1 (6 bases). The CDR3 spans 15 residues. Germline CDR1 reads MNHEY; CDR2 reads SVGAGI. V was pared by 2 bases and J by 2 bases, with 10 bases between. The DNA of the CDR3 is TGTGCCAGCAGTTACGGCAGGGGTACCTACAATGAGCAGTTCTTC. This encodes CASSYGRGTYNEQFF.

This clonotype was seen a few times. The chain combines TRBV28 with TRBJ1-1; maybe TRBD1 (6 bases). Germline V gene lookup returns CDR1 MDHEN and CDR2 SYDVKM. CDR3 length: 15 residues. Trimming pared 6 bases from V and 2 bases from J, leaving 16 bases between. The CDR3 DNA follows: TGTGCCAGCAGCTCCCCCGGGGGCGCTAACACTGAAGCTTTCTTT. This translates into CASSSPGGANTEAFF.

The V and J genes are TRBV7-2 and TRBJ2-3; TRBD1 is a possible D gene (5 bases). Germline assignment: CDR1 SGHTA and CDR2 FQGNSA. The CDR3 consists of 14 residues. Trimming pared 1 base from V and 2 bases from J, leaving 7 bases between. The CDR3 reads CASSLDRITDTQYF. The CDR3 DNA is TGTGCCAGCAGCTTAGACAGGATCACAGATACGCAGTATTTT.

This clonotype was recorded a few times. The genes are TRBV27 and TRBJ2-2; 7 nucleotides match TRBD1. In germline, CDR1 is MNHEY, CDR2 SMNVEV (reference sequence). The CDR3 is made up of 15 amino acids. The J segment lost 6 bases and the V segment lost 5 bases, leaving 9 bases of the junction unmatched. The CDR3 DNA reads TGTGCCAGCAGTATTCTACAGGGGATCTCCGGGGAGCTGTTTTTT. Translating gives CASSILQGISGELFF.

In this sample, this clonotype turned up many times. The chain joins TRBV10-3 to TRBJ1-1; 7 positions match TRBD1. Germline V gives CDR1 ENHRY, CDR2 SYGVKD. This CDR3 contains 17 residues. Unmatched junction bases numbered 15, after V lost 2 bases and J lost 6 bases. CDR3 DNA: TGTGCCATCAGTGAGAAAGGGGGACAGTGGGGGGGCGCTGAAGCTTTCTTT. This codes for CAISEKGGQWGGAEAFF.

This clonotype was found many times. The rearrangement uses TRBV9 and TRBJ2-1; D remains ambiguous. Germline V gene lookup returns CDR1 SGDLS and CDR2 YYNGEE. The CDR3 extends over 13 amino acids. Trimming took off 3 bases at V and 5 bases at J, with 9 bases between the two ends. The CDR3 bases are TGTGCCAGCAGCGGAAGGTATGACAATGAGCAGTTCTTC. Residues: CASSGRYDNEQFF. The entire variable domain, with the rest obtained from reference TRBV9 and TRBJ2-1, is as follows: DSGVTQTPKHLITATGQRVTLRCSPRSGDLSVYWYQQSLDQGLQFLIQYYNGEERAKGNILERFSAQQFPDLHSELNLSSLELGDSALYFCASSGRYDNEQFFGPGTRLTVL.

The chain combines TRBV12-3 or TRBV12-4 with TRBJ1-1; possibly TRBD1 for D (6 bases). The CDR3 totals 14 residues. The V and J ends lost 10 bases and 2 bases respectively, with 17 bases between them. The chain's CDR3 is CANKPGTHNTEAFF. CDR3 in DNA: TGTGCCAATAAACCCGGGACACACAACACTGAAGCTTTCTTT.

This clonotype was recorded a few times. The gene calls are TRBV6-1 and TRBJ2-5, with D unresolved. Trimming pared 6 bases from V and 5 bases from J, leaving 16 bases between. This CDR3 is 14 amino acids long. Germline CDR1 MNHNS, CDR2 SASEGT. CDR3 nucleotides: TGTGCCAGCAGCGACCCATTAGGGCCCGAGACCCAGTACTTC. Residues: CASSDPLGPETQYF.

This clonotype was seen more than once but under ten times. The chain employs TRBV11-1 and TRBJ1-1; 11 bases are shared with TRBD1. This CDR3 comprises 16 residues. Germline assignment: CDR1 SGHAT and CDR2 FQDESV (reference sequence). The trim removed 6 bases at V and 2 bases at J, leaving 8 bases unmatched. The DNA of the CDR3 is TGTGCCAGCAGTCCCTGGGACAGGGGGACCAACACTGAAGCTTTCTTT. Residues: CASSPWDRGTNTEAFF.

The V call is TRBV15, the J call TRBJ1-3; D is undetermined. The CDR3 covers 14 residues. The germline V gene encodes CDR1 LNHNV and CDR2 YYDKDF (reference sequence). V dropped 0 bases and J dropped 0 bases, with 3 bases sitting between them. CDR3 region: CATSRDPSGNTIYF. In DNA form, the CDR3 reads TGTGCCACCAGCAGAGATCCCTCTGGAAACACCATATATTTT.

The chain employs TRBV20-1 and TRBJ1-5, with 7 bases fitting TRBD1. J was trimmed by 8 bases and V by 6 bases; bases with no gene match: 13. The CDR3 totals 14 residues. CDR1 is DFQATT, CDR2 SNEGSKA, per germline (reference sequence). The CDR3, as DNA: TGCAGTGCCCCCGACAGGGTCTCCCGGGAGCCCCAGCATTTT. It yields the protein CSAPDRVSREPQHF.

The V and J genes are TRBV6-1 and TRBJ2-7; D may be TRBD1 (6 bases). V was shortened by 7 bases and J by 6 bases, with 19 bases between the two germline ends. The germline gives CDR1 MNHNS, CDR2 SASEGT. CDR3 length: 14 residues. The CDR3 nucleotides read TGTGCCAGCAACTATCGGGGTCAGGGGAGCGAGCAGTACTTC. Its translation: CASNYRGQGSEQYF.

In its sample, this clonotype was seen a few times. The V gene is TRBV11-1, the J gene TRBJ2-7; a possible D gene is TRBD2 (5 bases). Looked up from germline, CDR1 is SGHAT and CDR2 is FQDESV (reference sequence). The CDR3 covers 18 residues. Trimming took 1 base from V and 5 from J, leaving 24 bases between them. CDR3 DNA: TGTGCCAGCAGCTTAGGGTACGGTTCCGACTTGGCCGGGAACGAGCAGTACTTC. Its protein product is CASSLGYGSDLAGNEQYF.

This clonotype was observed at least ten times. CDR3 loop: CASSPLAGNNEQFF. DNA for the CDR3: TGTGCCAGCTCACCATTGGCAGGGAACAATGAGCAGTTCTTC. The chain uses TRBV18 and TRBJ2-1, with D perhaps matching TRBD1 (5 bases). Germline V CDR1 and CDR2: KGHSH, LQKENI. V lost 2 bases and J lost 5, with 10 bases in between. This CDR3 region has 14 residues.

The rearrangement joins TRBV20-1 to TRBJ2-5, with 7 positions matching TRBD2. Germline V gives CDR1 DFQATT, CDR2 SNEGSKA (reference sequence). V dropped 2 bases and J dropped 5; count of bases not matched to a gene: 14. The CDR3 is 16 residues long. DNA for the CDR3: TGCAGTGCTAGACCCCACGGCGGGGGAGGGCTTGAGACCCAGTACTTC. Encoded protein: CSARPHGGGGLETQYF.

The chain employs TRBV3-1 and TRBJ2-1; no clear D gene. In germline, CDR1 is LGHDT, CDR2 YNNKEL (reference sequence). V lost 3 bases and J lost 3, with 15 bases in between. This CDR3 spans 16 amino acids. CDR3 region: CASSQKPETYYNEQFF. CDR3 in DNA: TGTGCCAGCAGCCAGAAGCCTGAGACCTACTACAATGAGCAGTTCTTC.

Ten or more counts support this clonotype. The rearrangement uses TRBV29-1 and TRBJ2-7, with TRBD2 matching 7 bases. CDR1 is SQVTM, CDR2 ANQGSEA, per germline. V trimming: 6 bases; J trimming: 0 bases; junction bases outside the gene matches: 5. CDR3 length: 13 residues. The CDR3 DNA sequence: TGCAGCGTCACCGGGGGGAGCTCCTACGAGCAGTACTTC. Translation gives CSVTGGSSYEQYF.

The chain couples TRBV7-9 to TRBJ1-4; D gene uncertain. V was pared by 4 bases and J by 1 base, with 13 bases between. Germline V gene lookup returns CDR1 SEHNR and CDR2 FQNEAQ (reference sequence). CDR3 length: 16 residues. In nucleotides, the CDR3 is TGTGCCAGCAGCTCCACATCCGGAAAAACTAATGAAAAACTGTTTTTT. Encoded protein: CASSSTSGKTNEKLFF.

The V call is TRBV5-1, the J call TRBJ1-1; TRBD1 matches 10 bases. This CDR3 has 16 residues. The germline V gene encodes CDR1 SGHRS and CDR2 YFSETQ. J gave up 5 bases and V 2 bases, and 9 bases lay outside the gene matches. For the CDR3, the DNA is TGCGCCAGCAGCTTCGGACAGGGGGTGGGATCGACTGAAGCTTTCTTT. Residues: CASSFGQGVGSTEAFF.

This clonotype was found many times. The rearrangement uses TRBV4-3 and TRBJ2-1; D is perhaps TRBD2 (5 bases). With 1 base removed from V and 4 bases from J, the gap between germline ends came to 11 bases. The CDR3 loop spans 15 amino acids. Germline loops: CDR1 LGHNA, CDR2 YSLEER. In DNA form, the CDR3 reads TGCGCCAGCAGCCAAGGGAGGAGACCTTACAATGAGCAGTTCTTC. It yields the protein CASSQGRRPYNEQFF.

This clonotype has a handful of counts. The CDR3 loop is CAISDNTGELFF. The CDR3 DNA is TGTGCCATCAGTGACAACACCGGGGAGCTGTTTTTT. The rearrangement links TRBV10-3 to TRBJ2-2; D gene uncertain. Trimming took off 3 bases at V and 2 bases at J, with 1 base between the two ends. The CDR3 totals 12 residues. CDR1 and CDR2 from the germline V gene are ENHRY and SYGVKD.

In this sample, this clonotype turned up a few times. The rearrangement links TRBV7-2 to TRBJ2-5; possible D gene TRBD2, 7 bases. CDR1 and CDR2 from the germline V gene are SGHTA and FQGNSA. The CDR3 has 14 amino acids. Trimming removed 3 bases from V and 5 bases from J, with 13 bases in between. The CDR3 bases are TGTGCCAGCAGCTTCGGGGGGCGCAGGGAGACCCAGTACTTC. Residues: CASSFGGRRETQYF.

The V gene is TRBV28, the J gene TRBJ1-2; D gene uncertain. CDR3 size: 12 residues. The germline gives CDR1 MDHEN, CDR2 SYDVKM. V lost 6 bases and J 6 bases, leaving 11 bases between the germline ends. The CDR3 coding sequence is TGTGCCAGCAGCCCAGGAGATGATGGCTACACCTTC. As protein: CASSPGDDGYTF.

This clonotype was seen more than once but under ten times. The rearrangement links TRBV3-1 to TRBJ2-2; D is unresolved. Germline CDR1 reads LGHDT; CDR2 reads YNNKEL (reference sequence). The length of the CDR3 is 15 residues. Trimming stripped 1 base from V and 3 bases from J, with 9 bases between. This chain's CDR3 is CASSQGAPDTGELFF. CDR3 coding DNA: TGTGCCAGCAGCCAAGGGGCACCAGACACCGGGGAGCTGTTTTTT.

This clonotype came up many times. V and J are TRBV11-2 and TRBJ2-3; unclear D gene. The germline CDR1 and CDR2 sequences are SGHAT and FQNNGV. This CDR3 spans 13 amino acids. V dropped 3 bases and J dropped 0 bases, with 4 bases sitting between them. CDR3 in DNA: TGTGCCAGCAGCTTTAGTAGCACAGATACGCAGTATTTT. Protein: CASSFSSTDTQYF. The entire variable domain, with the rest obtained from reference TRBV11-2 and TRBJ2-3, is as follows: EAGVAQSPRYKIIEKRQSVAFWCNPISGHATLYWYQQILGQGPKLLIQFQNNGVVDDSQLPKDRFSAERLKGVDSTLKIQPAKLEDSAVYLCASSFSSTDTQYFGPGTRLTVL.

This clonotype was seen repeatedly, ten times or more. The gene calls are TRBV12-3 or TRBV12-4 and TRBJ1-2, with D possibly TRBD1 on 6 matching bases. Trimming removed 5 bases from V and 8 bases from J, with 15 bases in between. This CDR3 has 13 residues. The CDR3 loop reads CASSRDRINGYTF. CDR3 bases: TGTGCCAGCAGTCGAGACAGGATCAACGGCTACACCTTC.